The 28 T cell receptor beta chains reported below all come from one sample, sequenced in a study of human T cells and chemical hapten exposure. The time point was: pre-sensitization, week 0. Treatment meaning: therapeutic diphenylcyclopropenone sensitization with weekly scalp DPC. TCRdb reprocessed the RACE reads via MiXCR and lists one record per CDR3 protein. Among roughly 100,000 distinct CDR3 sequences listed, 8% to 10% were seen once. This material consisted of whole blood, taken in connection with sensitization to the hapten diphenylcyclopropenone (DPC). These receptors originate from a woman between 40 and 50 years old with alopecia areata. Some clones in this sample may be carry-over from other donors' samples.

This clonotype was counted at least ten times. The rearrangement uses TRBV20-1 and TRBJ1-3; 7 nucleotides match TRBD1. Germline V CDR1 and CDR2: DFQATT, SNEGSKA (reference sequence). There are 14 residues in the CDR3. J gave up 0 bases and V 6 bases, and 5 bases lay outside the gene matches. CDR3: CSARDRVSGNTIYF. In DNA, the CDR3 is TGCAGTGCGCGCGACAGGGTCTCTGGAAACACCATATATTTT.

The genes are TRBV9 and TRBJ2-3, with TRBD2 matching over 8 bases. The CDR3 covers 16 residues. V dropped 3 bases and J dropped 5; count of bases not matched to a gene: 11. CDR1 is SGDLS, CDR2 YYNGEE, per germline. CDR3 region: CASSAQRGLMGDTQYF. CDR3 in DNA: TGTGCCAGCAGCGCTCAGCGGGGGCTTATGGGAGATACGCAGTATTTT.

The chain joins TRBV6-5 to TRBJ2-5; D is unresolved. The CDR3 loop spans 13 amino acids. Germline-derived CDR1 and CDR2 are MNHEY and SVGAGI. The germline V and J ends were trimmed by 6 bases and 2 bases, with 10 bases remaining between them. DNA for the CDR3: TGTGCCAGCAGGATCGGCCGTCAAGAGACCCAGTACTTC. This codes for CASRIGRQETQYF.

The chain carries TRBV18 and TRBJ2-1; D is unclear. This CDR3 is built from 12 residues. Trimming removed 0 bases at V and 9 bases at J, with 6 bases between. Germline V gives CDR1 KGHSH, CDR2 LQKENI. This chain's CDR3 is CASSPPWGEQFF. DNA for the CDR3: TGTGCCAGCTCACCACCCTGGGGTGAGCAGTTCTTC.

This clonotype was recorded a few times. This rearrangement joins TRBV11-2 to TRBJ2-1; D is ambiguous. V was clipped by 5 bases and J by 0 bases, with 17 bases between them. CDR3 size: 17 residues. The germline CDR1 and CDR2 sequences are SGHAT and FQNNGV. The CDR3 nucleotides read TGTGCCAGCAGCCCCAGACGGGTAGGCCTCTCCTACAATGAGCAGTTCTTC. Translated: CASSPRRVGLSYNEQFF.

The genes are TRBV5-8 and TRBJ1-1; D perhaps matches TRBD1 (5 bases). V lost 6 bases, J lost 7 bases, and 19 bases lay in between. CDR3 size: 14 residues. The germline V gene encodes CDR1 SGHTS and CDR2 YDEGEE. The CDR3 DNA reads TGTGCCAGCATCTGGAGGCCAGGGCAGGGTGAAGCTTTCTTT. Amino acids: CASIWRPGQGEAFF.

Many counts were recorded for this clonotype. The rearrangement uses TRBV21-1 and TRBJ1-3. TRBV21-1 is labeled a pseudogene. The CDR3 totals 18 residues. The CDR3 here is CASSKSHSGISSGNTIYF. The CDR3 DNA reads as TGTGCCAGCAGCAAAAGTCACTCCGGCATTAGCTCTGGAAACACCATATATTTT.

This chain uses TRBV29-1 with TRBJ2-1; 13 bases agree with TRBD2. V was clipped by 6 bases and J by 6 bases; unmatched bases: 8. Germline loops: CDR1 SQVTM, CDR2 ANQGSEA. The CDR3 totals 15 residues. The CDR3 sequence: CSVSTSGGASNEQFF. CDR3 coding DNA: TGCAGCGTCAGTACTAGCGGGGGGGCCAGCAATGAGCAGTTCTTC.

This clonotype came up many times. This chain uses TRBV4-1 with TRBJ1-4; a possible D gene is TRBD1 (5 bases). CDR1 and CDR2 (germline): MGHRA, YSYEKL. CDR3 length equals 16 residues. Trimming removed 4 bases at V and 0 bases at J, with 12 bases between. Here the CDR3 reads CASSPGTVATNEKLFF. CDR3 nucleotide sequence: TGCGCCAGCAGCCCTGGGACGGTTGCAACTAATGAAAAACTGTTTTTT.

This clonotype was seen more than once but under ten times. J is TRBJ2-3 and V is TRBV18; 8 bases are a match to TRBD1. CDR1 is KGHSH and CDR2 is LQKENI in the germline V gene. The V segment lost 3 bases and the J segment 3 bases; nucleotides outside the gene matches: 5. The CDR3 is 15 amino acids. The CDR3 coding sequence is TGTGCCAGCTCACCGGACAGGGCATGGACAGATACGCAGTATTTT. It specifies CASSPDRAWTDTQYF.

The chain couples TRBV7-9 to TRBJ1-4; TRBD1 matches 11 bases. The germline V gene has CDR1 SEHNR and CDR2 FQNEAQ (reference sequence). V gave up 4 bases and J gave up 10 bases; unmatched junction bases: 2. This CDR3 comprises 13 residues. The CDR3 coding sequence is TGTGCCAGCAGCTCCGGGACAGGGGGAAAACTGTTTTTT. This encodes CASSSGTGGKLFF.

This clonotype showed up just a few times. The chain links TRBV12-3 or TRBV12-4 to TRBJ2-5; D remains unclear. Trimming pared 7 bases from V and 5 bases from J, leaving 17 bases between. The CDR3 runs to 14 residues. The CDR3 DNA reads as TGTGCCAGCACCCCCCTCGCCCCGGAGGAGACCCAGTACTTC. Translation: CASTPLAPEETQYF.

In this sample, this clonotype turned up many times. The rearrangement joins TRBV20-1 to TRBJ1-4; TRBD1 matches 11 bases. The CDR3 has 15 amino acids. V shed 4 bases and J 5 bases; nucleotides not matched to a gene: 6. Germline V gene lookup returns CDR1 DFQATT and CDR2 SNEGSKA (reference sequence). DNA of the CDR3: TGCAGTGCTACGGACAGGGGGCAAGTCAATGAAAAACTGTTTTTT. The encoded protein is CSATDRGQVNEKLFF.

This clonotype was observed at least ten times. CDR3 protein: CSADRVGQETQYF. The CDR3 DNA sequence: TGCAGTGCCGACAGGGTAGGGCAAGAGACCCAGTACTTC. The V call is TRBV20-1, the J call TRBJ2-5, with 7 bases fitting TRBD1. Losses at the gene ends were 6 bases for V and 2 bases for J; bases not matched to a gene: 6. Per the germline V gene, CDR1 is DFQATT and CDR2 is SNEGSKA (reference sequence). The CDR3 is made up of 13 amino acids.

In its sample, this clonotype was seen a few times. The V and J genes are TRBV3-2 and TRBJ1-2; TRBD1 is the table's D call and was not checked against the DNA. TRBV3-2 is a listed pseudogene. CDR3 length: 15 residues. The CDR3: CASSQDLGQGSGYTF. CDR3 coding DNA: TGTGCCAGCAGCCAAGATCTGGGACAGGGGTCTGGCTACACCTTC.

A note on this clonotype: One base away lies a much larger clone, so this may be a sequencing read error. The CDR3 DNA follows: TGTGCCAGCAGCTACAGGGGAGACTATAATTCACCCCCCCACTTT. Translating gives CASSYRGDYNSPPHF. The V and J genes are TRBV6-6 and TRBJ1-6; 7 bases line up with TRBD1. Germline V lookup: CDR1 MNHNY, CDR2 SVGAGI (reference sequence). The CDR3 is 15 amino acids.

This rearrangement joins TRBV6-2 or TRBV6-3 to TRBJ1-4; tentatively, D is TRBD1 (5 bases). V was cut by 5 bases and J by 3 bases, with 16 bases left in between. CDR1 MNHEY and CDR2 SVGEGT come from the germline V gene. The CDR3 is 16 amino acids. The CDR3 region is CASSRLFRAANEKLFF. CDR3 DNA sequence: TGTGCCAGCAGTCGACTATTCAGGGCCGCTAATGAAAAACTGTTTTTT.

This clonotype was detected a few times. The chain joins TRBV20-1 to TRBJ2-3, with 11 bases aligning to TRBD2. V gave up 6 bases and J gave up 7 bases; unmatched junction bases: 6. Germline V gives CDR1 DFQATT, CDR2 SNEGSKA (reference sequence). The CDR3 totals 13 residues. DNA for the CDR3: TGCAGTGCCCTAGCGGGGGGTTCGAATACGCAGTATTTT. Protein product: CSALAGGSNTQYF.

A few counts support this clonotype. The chain links TRBV10-3 to TRBJ2-3, with D perhaps TRBD1 or TRBD2 (6 bases each). The CDR3 sequence is 14 residues long. V lost 11 bases, J lost 2 bases, and 17 bases lay in between. The germline CDR1 and CDR2 sequences are ENHRY and SYGVKD. CDR3 DNA: TGTGCCGGCGGGGTAGGGGGGACCACAGATACGCAGTATTTT. Its protein product is CAGGVGGTTDTQYF.

This clonotype was seen only a few times. This chain joins TRBV7-8 and TRBJ2-3; 8 nucleotides agree with TRBD2. V shed 6 bases and J 4 bases; nucleotides not matched to a gene: 12. The CDR3 spans 16 residues. Per germline, CDR1 SGHVS and CDR2 FQNEAQ. CDR3 sequence: CASSPSGRLAPDTQYF. The CDR3 region has the DNA TGTGCCAGCAGTCCCTCCGGGAGACTAGCGCCAGATACGCAGTATTTT. The entire variable domain, with the rest obtained from reference TRBV7-8 and TRBJ2-3, is as follows: GAGVSQSPRYKVAKRGQDVALRCDPISGHVSLFWYQQALGQGPEFLTYFQNEAQLDKSGLPSDRFFAERPEGSVSTLKIQRTQQEDSAVYLCASSPSGRLAPDTQYFGPGTRLTVL.

This clonotype was detected many times. V usage is TRBV10-1 and J usage is TRBJ1-6; no firm D call. V lost 3 bases and J lost 10, with 19 bases in between. The CDR3 contains 16 residues. The germline CDR1 and CDR2 sequences are WNHNN and SYGVQD (reference sequence). The CDR3 DNA sequence: TGCGCCAGCAGTGAATATCGTACCCGTCAGGCATCACCCCTCCACTTT. Residues: CASSEYRTRQASPLHF.

This clonotype has a handful of counts. This chain joins TRBV28 and TRBJ1-4; D remains unclear. CDR1 MDHEN and CDR2 SYDVKM come from the germline V gene. Between the trimmed V and J ends, which lost 6 bases and 0 bases, there was a span of 20 bases. The CDR3 sequence is 18 residues long. The CDR3 DNA follows: TGTGCCAGCAGCCGTTTGAGCGGGCAGAGTGCAACTAATGAAAAACTGTTTTTT. The encoded protein is CASSRLSGQSATNEKLFF. Filled out from reference TRBV28 and TRBJ1-4, the complete variable domain reads DVKVTQSSRYLVKRTGEKVFLECVQDMDHENMFWYRQDPGLGLRLIYFSYDVKMKEKGDIPEGYSVSREKKERFSLILESASTNQTSMYLCASSRLSGQSATNEKLFFGSGTQLSVL.

The table lists this clonotype with many counts. The chain links TRBV29-1 to TRBJ1-5; 8 bases align to TRBD1. Germline V lookup: CDR1 SQVTM, CDR2 ANQGSEA. CDR3 length: 12 amino acids. Losses at the gene ends were 7 bases for V and 5 bases for J; bases not matched to a gene: 4. In nucleotides, the CDR3 is TGCAGCGCGGGACAGGCAGATCAGCCCCAGCATTTT. Protein sequence: CSAGQADQPQHF.

This clonotype was seen ten or more times. The chain combines TRBV9 with TRBJ2-2; the D is unclear. Germline-derived CDR1 and CDR2 are SGDLS and YYNGEE. The CDR3 spans 15 residues. V lost 3 bases, J lost 0 bases, and 9 bases lay in between. Here the CDR3 reads CASSAQIANTGELFF. Here the CDR3 DNA reads TGTGCCAGCAGCGCCCAGATTGCGAACACCGGGGAGCTGTTTTTT. The full variable domain, its missing parts supplied by reference TRBV9 and TRBJ2-2, is DSGVTQTPKHLITATGQRVTLRCSPRSGDLSVYWYQQSLDQGLQFLIQYYNGEERAKGNILERFSAQQFPDLHSELNLSSLELGDSALYFCASSAQIANTGELFFGEGSRLTVL.

The rearrangement joins TRBV4-1 to TRBJ2-5; 8 bases line up with TRBD2. Germline CDR1 reads MGHRA; CDR2 reads YSYEKL. The V gene end was trimmed by 4 bases and the J gene end by 3 bases; junction bases not matched to a gene: 10. The CDR3 runs to 16 residues. CDR3 DNA sequence: TGCGCCAGCAGCCCCCGGGCGGGGGGATTGGAAGAGACCCAGTACTTC. Its translation is CASSPRAGGLEETQYF.

This clonotype showed up just a few times. The CDR3 bases are TGTGCCAGCAGTTACTCGACTAGCGGTATTCAAGAGACCCAGTACTTC. This encodes CASSYSTSGIQETQYF. The chain uses TRBV6-5 and TRBJ2-5, with TRBD2 matching over 9 bases. The V gene's germline CDR1 is MNHEY and CDR2 SVGAGI. The ends lost 0 bases at V and 2 bases at J; junction bases unmatched: 4. CDR3 length: 16 residues.

The genes are TRBV10-1 and TRBJ2-1, with TRBD2 identical over 13 bases. V lost 5 bases to trimming and J lost 5 bases; unmatched junction nucleotides: 3. CDR3 length equals 15 residues. The germline V gene has CDR1 WNHNN and CDR2 SYGVQD (reference sequence). The CDR3 loop reads CASSPGLAGNNEQFF. The CDR3 DNA is TGCGCCAGCAGTCCGGGACTAGCGGGGAACAATGAGCAGTTCTTC.

The chain is built from TRBV7-2 and TRBJ1-6; a possible D gene is TRBD1 (5 bases). Germline CDR1 and CDR2: SGHTA and FQGNSA. Trimming cost V 2 bases and J 9 bases, with 14 bases left between them. This CDR3 is built from 15 residues. In DNA form, the CDR3 reads TGTGCCAGCAGCTTAAGGCAGGGAGTGAGTTCACCCCTCCACTTT. Translation: CASSLRQGVSSPLHF.